Listed below are T cell receptor beta chains from one sample, sequenced in a study of T-cell memory formation after mild COVID-19. TCRdb independently ran MiXCR on the 5' RACE reads; one entry per CDR3 protein. The table has some 6,800 distinct CDR3 sequences, approximately 52% seen once. Specimen: PBMCs or a T cell subset sorted from them (not recorded which). The receptor set was obtained from an adult who had mild COVID-19 (a few samples of this study predate the infection). Cell type and time point are not known. The CDR3 runs from the conserved cysteine through the conserved F or W. Clone size is given for some rows only: seen once, a few or many times, or a class if the clone is expanded.

>TRBJ1-1|NA|TRBV11-1
CASSLKVTGTEAFF
>NA|NA|TRBV4-2
CASSRSLAGGGETQYF
>TRBJ2-5|NA|TRBV29-1
CSVGGSQETQYF
>TRBJ2-7|few|TRBV10-1
CASSEGPTTEQYF
>TRBJ2-5|NA|TRBV29-1
CSVALGLKETQYF
>TRBJ1-2|NA|TRBV20-1
CSARDQGEIFYGYTF
>TRBJ2-1|NA|TRBV4-1
CASSQLQGNEQFF
>TRBJ1-2|medium-sized|TRBV5-1
CASSSTPGRPSGYTF
>TRBJ2-7|NA|TRBV11-2
CASSYGTSGRAYEQYF
>TRBJ2-7|NA|TRBV7-2
CASSLGQGDEQYF
>TRBJ2-1|NA|TRBV7-9
CASSLPWETHNEQFF
>TRBJ1-2|medium-sized|TRBV2
CASELQVFYGYTF
>TRBJ2-5|NA|TRBV10-3
CAISEAQGGETQYF
>TRBJ2-7|NA|TRBV18
CASSPGISYEQYF
>TRBJ1-2|NA|TRBV4-1
CASSQNPSGGNYGYTF
>TRBJ2-1|many|TRBV7-3
CASSATLGEQFF
>TRBJ2-3|medium-sized|TRBV7-2
CASSLDRGTDTQYF
>TRBJ2-7|NA|TRBV6-5
CASSYSRGSGSSYEQYF
>TRBJ2-3|NA|TRBV7-8
CASGRGPKVTDTQYF
>TRBJ2-7|medium-sized|TRBV7-2
CASNFGLDSYEQYF
>TRBJ1-1|NA|TRBV30
CACSRGPDIMNTEAFF
>TRBJ2-3|medium-sized|TRBV15
CATNPDVRTDTQYF